This T cell receptor (beta chain) was sequenced in a study of identical twins. The CDR3 length is 11 residues. cDNA carried unique molecular identifiers, and a universal primer site was added by template switching. TCRdb analysed the 5' RACE reads with MiXCR anew, one entry per CDR3 protein. Of about 1.7 million distinct CDR3 sequences listed, roughly a third are singletons. General observations from the study: Weaker excess twin sharing was observed in beta out-of-frame sequences. Low generation probability was overrepresented in out-of-frame alpha sequences shared by twins.

This clonotype was counted only a few times. Antigen specificity is unknown. The receptor was derived from a newborn girl in good health. V and J are TRBV21-1 and TRBJ2-3; the table calls TRBD2, which could not be checked here. TRBV21-1 is a pseudogene. The sequenced sample was cord blood. The CDR3 sequence is CASPSGDTQYF. The CDR3 DNA is TGTGCCAGCCCCTCTGGAGATACGCAGTATTTT.